The clone carrying this T cell receptor beta chain was observed many times. Its antigen is not known. These data originate in a study of T cells in Graves' hyperthyroidism and ophthalmopathy. Study-wide points: Researchers found most expanded thyroid clonotypes above 0.001 in blood as well.

The CDR3 covers 15 residues. Trimming removed 4 bases from V and 3 bases from J, with 15 bases in between. CDR1 is SNHLY and CDR2 is FYNNEI in the germline V gene. If no ophthalmopathy progression occurred within 18 months, Graves' hyperthyroidism was stable. Researchers amplified the TCR beta CDR3 regions from RNA transcripts. Using the HTBI primer set, a first-round RT-PCR was run on the TCR CDR3. TCRdb passed the multiplex PCR reads through MiXCR, listing each CDR3 protein once. The sample carries hundreds of thousands of distinct CDR3 sequences, roughly 40% recorded once. The sample consisted of blood. This clonotype was sampled from a man between 18 and 35 years old with Graves' hyperthyroidism. The rearrangement uses TRBV2 and TRBJ1-1; tentatively, D is TRBD1 (5 bases). The CDR3 nucleotides are TGTGCCAGCAGTGGGTTGGTCGGGGCGTACACTGAAGCTTTCTTT. This translates into CASSGLVGAYTEAFF.